Below, one TCR beta chain is given with its context. At one of its ends the junction is not consistent with the germline gene, which may arise from a read error. Bulk tissue was left unsorted, and RNA and DNA were co-extracted from 20-30 mg of it. From 450 to 600 ng total RNA, TCR beta cDNA was generated with a primer in the constant region. Three-round nested multiplex PCR performed with slightly modified ARM-PCR produced the TCR beta libraries. In the first two PCR rounds, TRBV1-TRBV30 forward primers were paired with a C-beta reverse primer, and each round lasted around 10 cycles. TCRdb reprocessed the multiplex PCR reads via MiXCR and lists one record per CDR3 protein. In the table there are around 80,000 distinct CDR3 sequences, roughly two thirds of which are singletons. This record belongs to a study of tumor-infiltrating lymphocytes in primary liver carcinoma. Study information: Spanning 30 to 69 years of age, the patients were men and women.

The CDR3 totals 15 residues. Germline values: CDR1 SGHAT, CDR2 FQNNGV. The V call is TRBV11-2, the J call TRBJ1-2; D is possibly TRBD1 (5 bases). The source of this sequence is a man aged 40-55 years with primary liver carcinoma and hepatitis B virus infection. Sequencing was performed on tumor-adjacent normal liver tissue. The DNA for the CDR3 is TGTGTCAGTAACTTACTAAGACAGCTAAACTATGGCTACGCCTTC. Its protein is CVSNLLRQLNYGYAF.